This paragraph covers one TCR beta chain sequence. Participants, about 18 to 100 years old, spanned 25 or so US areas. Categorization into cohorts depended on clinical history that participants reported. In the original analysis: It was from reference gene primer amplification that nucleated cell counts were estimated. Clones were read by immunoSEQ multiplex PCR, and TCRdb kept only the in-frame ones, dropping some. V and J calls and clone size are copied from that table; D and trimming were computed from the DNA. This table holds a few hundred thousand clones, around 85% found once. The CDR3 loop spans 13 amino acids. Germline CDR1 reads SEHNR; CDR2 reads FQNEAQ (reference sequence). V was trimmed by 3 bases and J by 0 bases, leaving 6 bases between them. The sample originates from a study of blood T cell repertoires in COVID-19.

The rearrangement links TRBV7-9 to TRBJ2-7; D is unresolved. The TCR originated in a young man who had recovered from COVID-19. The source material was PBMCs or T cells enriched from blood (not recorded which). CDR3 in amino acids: CASSFPSSYEQYF. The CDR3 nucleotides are TGTGCCAGCAGCTTCCCTTCCTCCTACGAGCAGTACTTC.